This T cell receptor (beta chain) appears in the sequencing data of a study of T cell repertoires in aging, cancer and after chemotherapy. Background on the study: About 8.8 million TCR reads made up the full dataset.

Multiplex touch-down PCR with TRB-A/B primers amplified rearranged V-D-J TRB sequences. MiXCR, applied by TCRdb to the multiplex PCR reads, yields one record per CDR3 protein. The sample gives over 1,400 distinct CDR3 sequences, approximately 35% of which show up once; 10% to 12% is in the top ten. This CDR3 region has 15 residues. Trimming removed 1 base from V and 7 bases from J, with 11 bases in between. Germline assignment: CDR1 SEHNR and CDR2 FQNEAQ (reference sequence). Amplification of TCR beta used genomic DNA extracted from peripheral blood. The gene calls are TRBV7-9 and TRBJ1-6, with D possibly matching TRBD1 (5 bases). The sample taken for sequencing was blood. The sequence was obtained from a human donor with a solid tumor. This CDR3 is CASSLDSGGNSPLHF. In nucleotides, the CDR3 is TGTGCCAGCAGCTTAGATTCGGGGGGGAATTCACCCCTCCACTTT.